Below, 20 T cell receptor beta chains from the same sample are listed, as sequenced in a study of blood T cells in healthy people across ages. Alongside a J-beta primer mix, a sample-barcoded 5' primer served in a second PCR lasting about 7 to 11 cycles. From the 5' RACE reads, TCRdb called clonotypes with MiXCR, one entry per CDR3 protein. The sample contains over a million distinct CDR3 sequences, roughly a quarter of which appear only once. These data also featured in a second study, about T cells of mothers and their children.

Sequencing input: blood. Receptors were obtained from a girl aged 2 to 9 in good health.

This chain connects TRBV7-8 to TRBJ2-5; either TRBD1 or TRBD2 may supply D (5 bases each). The DNA end is more similar to TRBJ2-7, so the J call may be wrong. This CDR3 region has 14 residues. The V gene's germline CDR1 is SGHVS and CDR2 FQNEAQ. In DNA, the CDR3 is TGTGCCAGCAGCCCTCTAGCCCAGGGTTACGAGCAGTACTTC. It codes for CASSPLAQGYEQYF.

V usage is TRBV7-9 and J usage is TRBJ2-7; no firm D call. The CDR3 consists of 13 residues. V was shortened by 0 bases and J by 6 bases, with 9 bases between the two germline ends. Germline CDR1 SEHNR, CDR2 FQNEAQ (reference sequence). CDR3 coding DNA: TGTGCCAGCAGCTTAGCAGGGTCGGTCGAGCAGTACTTC. This encodes CASSLAGSVEQYF. Complete variable domain (other parts from reference TRBV7-9 and TRBJ2-7): DTGVSQNPRHKITKRGQNVTFRCDPISEHNRLYWYRQTLGQGPEFLTYFQNEAQLEKSRLLSDRFSAERPKGSFSTLEIQRTEQGDSAMYLCASSLAGSVEQYFGPGTRLTVT.

This chain links TRBV7-2 with TRBJ2-3, with no clear D. V was cut by 2 bases and J by 1 base, with 10 bases left in between. The CDR3 runs 15 residues. Germline V gene lookup returns CDR1 SGHTA and CDR2 FQGNSA. The CDR3 coding sequence is TGTGCCAGCAGCTTAATGGGGATAGGCACAGATACGCAGTATTTT. Residues: CASSLMGIGTDTQYF.

The genes are TRBV28 and TRBJ2-4; D call uncertain. The V end lost 8 bases, the J end lost 5 bases, and 7 bases lay between the germline ends. Germline V gene data show CDR1 as MDHEN and CDR2 as SYDVKM. This CDR3 comprises 11 residues. This CDR3 reads CASGTQNIQYF. CDR3 in DNA: TGTGCCAGCGGAACGCAAAACATTCAGTACTTC.

This clonotype was found a few times. The J gene is TRBJ2-5, the V gene TRBV7-3; D gene uncertain. The J call may be mistaken, given a closer DNA end match to TRBJ2-1. Per the germline V gene, CDR1 is SGHTA and CDR2 is FQGTGA. The CDR3 runs 14 residues. The DNA for the CDR3 is TGTGCCAGCAGCTTAACCTCCTCTAGTAGTGAGCAGTTCTTC. This codes for CASSLTSSSSEQFF.

The chain recombines TRBV9 with TRBJ2-7; 10 positions agree with TRBD2. V was clipped by 3 bases and J by 3 bases; unmatched bases: 6. Germline lookup yields CDR1 SGDLS and CDR2 YYNGEE. The CDR3 runs to 15 residues. CDR3: CASSASAGGIYEQYF. The DNA for the CDR3 is TGTGCCAGCAGCGCTTCAGCGGGAGGGATCTACGAGCAGTACTTC. Full variable domain (missing parts from reference TRBV9 and TRBJ2-7): DSGVTQTPKHLITATGQRVTLRCSPRSGDLSVYWYQQSLDQGLQFLIQYYNGEERAKGNILERFSAQQFPDLHSELNLSSLELGDSALYFCASSASAGGIYEQYFGPGTRLTVT.

The rearrangement links TRBV7-8 to TRBJ2-3; D uncertain. With 2 bases removed from V and 7 bases from J, the gap between germline ends came to 19 bases. The germline gives CDR1 SGHVS, CDR2 FQNEAQ. The CDR3 totals 16 residues. The DNA of the CDR3 is TGTGCCAGCAGCTTAACAGCTCGAATCAACCGGAATACGCAGTATTTT. Translated: CASSLTARINRNTQYF.

CDR3 region: CASSVEEGGWQTQYF. The CDR3 nucleotides read TGTGCCAGCAGCGTGGAGGAAGGGGGCTGGCAGACCCAGTACTTC. The genes are TRBV9 and TRBJ2-5; TRBD1 matches 7 bases. The CDR3 runs 15 residues. The J segment lost 6 bases and the V segment lost 2 bases, leaving 10 bases of the junction unmatched. The germline CDR1 and CDR2 sequences are SGDLS and YYNGEE.

This clonotype has a count of ten or more. The chain uses TRBV12-3 or TRBV12-4 and TRBJ2-1; D unclear. V lost 3 bases, J lost 8 bases, and 8 bases lay in between. This CDR3 has 12 amino acids. This CDR3 reads CASSFTLDEQFF. The CDR3 DNA sequence: TGTGCCAGCAGTTTCACCTTAGATGAGCAGTTCTTC.

The gene calls are TRBV20-1 and TRBJ2-1; D may match TRBD1 or TRBD2 (5 bases each). Germline CDR1 reads DFQATT; CDR2 reads SNEGSKA (reference sequence). The CDR3 has 14 amino acids. Trimming removed 3 bases from V and 4 bases from J, with 13 bases in between. The CDR3 is CSASARGLYNEQFF. In nucleotides, the CDR3 is TGCAGTGCTAGCGCCCGGGGCTTATACAATGAGCAGTTCTTC.

This sequence joins TRBV29-1 and TRBJ1-1; D not certain. The CDR3 runs 13 residues. V lost 4 bases and J 4 bases, leaving 13 bases between the germline ends. Per the germline V gene, CDR1 is SQVTM and CDR2 is ANQGSEA. Here the CDR3 DNA reads TGCAGCGTTGGGGAACAGTGGGGCACTGAAGCTTTCTTT. Protein: CSVGEQWGTEAFF.

The chain recombines TRBV7-2 with TRBJ1-4; D perhaps matches TRBD1 (6 bases). V was trimmed by 8 bases and J by 4 bases, leaving 17 bases between them. Germline CDR1 reads SGHTA; CDR2 reads FQGNSA. The CDR3 runs 15 residues. In DNA, the CDR3 is TGTGCCAGCCAACCAAGCGGACAGAGTAATGAAAAACTGTTTTTT. This gives the protein CASQPSGQSNEKLFF. The complete variable domain, with remaining parts taken from reference TRBV7-2 and TRBJ1-4, reads GAGVSQSPSNKVTEKGKDVELRCDPISGHTALYWYRQSLGQGLEFLIYFQGNSAPDKSGLPSDRFSAERTGGSVSTLTIQRTQQEDSAVYLCASQPSGQSNEKLFFGSGTQLSVL.

This clonotype has a handful of counts. The chain is built from TRBV7-3 and TRBJ2-6, with D perhaps TRBD1 (6 bases). CDR1 and CDR2 (germline): SGHTA, FQGTGA. The CDR3 contains 16 residues. Trimming left V 6 bases short and J 0 bases short, with 12 bases between. For the CDR3, the DNA is TGTGCCAGCAGTTTGACAGGAGGCTCTGGGGCCAACGTCCTGACTTTC. Protein product: CASSLTGGSGANVLTF.

The CDR3 here is CSARPPGGKEKLFF. In DNA form, the CDR3 reads TGCAGTGCTAGACCCCCGGGGGGTAAGGAAAAACTGTTTTTT. This rearrangement joins TRBV20-1 to TRBJ1-4, with D perhaps TRBD1 (5 bases). The CDR3 loop spans 14 amino acids. V was clipped by 2 bases and J by 8 bases, with 15 bases between them. Germline values: CDR1 DFQATT, CDR2 SNEGSKA (reference sequence).

This chain uses TRBV20-1 with TRBJ2-6; possible D gene TRBD1, 5 bases. V was trimmed by 5 bases and J by 0 bases, leaving 14 bases between them. The CDR3 runs to 16 residues. Germline V CDR1 and CDR2: DFQATT, SNEGSKA (reference sequence). The CDR3 bases are TGCAGTGCTCGGATGTCCGGACACTCTGGGGCCAACGTCCTGACTTTC. As protein: CSARMSGHSGANVLTF.

The gene calls are TRBV24-1 and TRBJ2-3; 7 nucleotides match TRBD2. Germline values: CDR1 KGHDR, CDR2 SFDVKD. CDR3 length equals 17 residues. Germline trimming cut 2 bases from V and 6 bases from J; bases unmatched to any gene: 13. This CDR3 reads CATSDYSGSGYGDTQYF. The CDR3 coding sequence is TGTGCCACCAGTGATTATTCGGGTAGCGGGTACGGGGATACGCAGTATTTT.

In its sample, this clonotype was seen a few times. J is TRBJ1-2 and V is TRBV29-1; tentatively, D is TRBD1 (6 bases). This CDR3 is 15 amino acids long. Trimming pared 1 base from V and 5 bases from J, leaving 17 bases between. Per the germline V gene, CDR1 is SQVTM and CDR2 is ANQGSEA. The CDR3 DNA follows: TGCAGCGTTGAAGGGAGGGAGACAGGAAAGTATGGCTACACCTTC. Translated: CSVEGRETGKYGYTF.

A few counts support this clonotype. The chain is built from TRBV19 and TRBJ2-7; weak D call: TRBD2 (6 bases). The V gene's germline CDR1 is LNHDA and CDR2 SQIVND (reference sequence). The V gene lost 3 bases and the J gene lost 1 base, with 10 bases spanning the gap. CDR3 length equals 14 residues. The CDR3 nucleotides read TGTGCCAGTAGTATCGGGGGACCGTCCTACGAGCAGTACTTC. Protein: CASSIGGPSYEQYF.

In its sample, this clonotype was seen a few times. V and J are TRBV7-2 and TRBJ1-2; D ambiguous. The CDR3 runs to 14 residues. Looked up from germline, CDR1 is SGHTA and CDR2 is FQGNSA. Trimming cost V 4 bases and J 7 bases, with 16 bases left between them. This chain's CDR3 is CASSSLAGFSGYTF. In DNA form, the CDR3 reads TGTGCCAGCAGCTCCCTGGCAGGCTTTAGTGGCTACACCTTC.

There are a few counts of this clonotype. The DNA for the CDR3 is TGTGCCAGCAGCGTAGATCTAACGCCGGAGACCCAGTACTTC. Protein: CASSVDLTPETQYF. The V gene is TRBV9, the J gene TRBJ2-5, with no clear D. The CDR3 runs to 14 residues. The germline gives CDR1 SGDLS, CDR2 YYNGEE. Trimming shortened V by 0 bases and J by 5 bases, and 11 bases separated the two germline ends.